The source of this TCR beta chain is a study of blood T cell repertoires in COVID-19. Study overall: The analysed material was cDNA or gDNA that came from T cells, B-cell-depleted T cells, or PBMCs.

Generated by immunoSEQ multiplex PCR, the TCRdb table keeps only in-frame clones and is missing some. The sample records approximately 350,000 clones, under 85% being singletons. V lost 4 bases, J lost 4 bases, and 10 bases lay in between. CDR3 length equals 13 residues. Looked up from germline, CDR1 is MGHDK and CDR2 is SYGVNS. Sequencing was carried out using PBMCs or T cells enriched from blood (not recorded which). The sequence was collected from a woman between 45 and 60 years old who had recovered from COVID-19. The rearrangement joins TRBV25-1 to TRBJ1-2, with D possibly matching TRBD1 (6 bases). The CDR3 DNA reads TGTGCCAGCAGTGCAGGGGCCCCCTATGGCTACACCTTC. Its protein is CASSAGAPYGYTF.